A single T cell receptor (beta chain) is shown here with its context. This clone was recorded a few times. Which antigen it targets is not known. Base qualities are not at hand, and no much larger clone is one base apart. Trimming takes 0 bases from V and 0 bases from J, and the germline ends sit 12 bases apart. The CDR3 measures 17 amino acids from cysteine to phenylalanine. Only CDR3 DNA remains: 51 bases, in frame from the first base. Taken from the germline V gene (reference sequence), the CDR1 and CDR2 loops are SGHKS and YYEKEE. The data were obtained in a study of cytomegalovirus exposure and HLA in healthy donors (dated by TCRdb to about 2017). About the investigation overall: In an earlier analysis of approximately 500 of the donors, 276 Gb of sequence data and 100 million or so unique TCR beta sequences from roughly 180 million T cells were reported. Approximately 310 gigabases of sequencing data and some 85 million unique TCR sequences were included in an early release covering about 700 HLA-typed donors. Among the approximately 400 genotyped donors, approximately 82% belonged to the genetic ancestry cluster associated with self-reported Caucasian donors. The study was designed to test whether signatures of past pathogen exposure could be identified by cataloging public T cell receptors. The study profiled the T cell repertoires of hundreds of subjects by immunosequencing and related them to cytomegalovirus serostatus. Along with the approximately 670-subject first cohort, a separate validation cohort of approximately 110 different subjects was used. To predict cytomegalovirus infection status, the study brought together high-throughput TCR immunosequencing, statistical association of individual TCRs with disease status, and machine learning. A later analysis re-examined previously published TCR beta repertoires from more than 650 donors and added high-resolution HLA genotyping to investigate patterns of TCR occurrence. Rather than drawing on any new phenotypic data, the later analysis identified candidate immune exposures from TCR beta sequences and the way those sequences occurred across donors. In an earlier analysis of roughly 540 of the donors, high-throughput TCR beta sequencing was used to judge whether each TCR beta V gene segment behaved as functional or pseudogenic. Alongside the repertoire data, information on donor age, sex, ethnicity and CMV serostatus was compiled. In a later genetic analysis, genome-wide SNP genotypes for about 65% of the roughly 700 donors were used, and that subset was treated as a discovery cohort. All discovery cohort repertoires had been generated on a single sequencing platform. Class I and class II HLA loci were covered by the typing at four-digit resolution. The number of typed donors differed by locus: about 620-640 for A, B, C, DRB1 and DQB1; 500 to 550 for DQA1; some 610 for DPA1; and 400 to 480 for DPB1. Roughly 5 DR-DQ haplotypes were handled as single units for association and clustering, since linkage in the cohort was strong. Across some 400 genotyped donors of the cohort, an average of roughly 230,000 unique TCR beta nucleotide sequences per donor were sequenced, and around 19% of those sequences were non-productive. On the study overall, not on this receptor specifically: Because counts were too low, fewer than 20 rarely observed V segments, including chromosome 9 orphons, were excluded from the earlier analysis of several hundred of the donors. Roughly uniform sequencing depth across donors was assumed in presence/absence analyses, although this assumption may not hold. A further reported finding was that TCR beta sequences accurately predicted the HLA-A and HLA-B alleles for most subjects in the first cohort. This cohort had only TCR beta chains sequenced, and the lack of alpha or paired-chain data limited which features could be detected. Linkage disequilibrium might explain the correlated functional status among segregating V segments, but an unknown experimental factor could not be ruled out. The classifier was reported to diagnose cytomegalovirus status with high specificity and sensitivity in both the original and validation cohorts. In a later genetic analysis, fewer N-insertions in productive TCRs were reported among donors in an Asian-associated ancestry cluster than the approximately 670-donor mean. Most TCR sequences were seen in very few donors, while some public TCRs were found in many individuals. According to the authors, the approach could potentially be generalized to other disease states and immunological phenotypes. A cluster of highly shared sequence variants was judged likely to be a technical artifact of the sequencing pipeline. Compared with equally common non-associated chains, HLA-associated TCR beta chains in a later analysis were more clonally expanded and had lower generation probabilities. Broadly in line with IMGT annotations, most TCR beta V segments showed up in productive rearrangements about 90% or about 30% of the time in an earlier analysis of 587 of the donors. In a later genetic analysis, a missense DCLRE1C variant was associated with V-gene and J-gene trimming of TCR beta chains, and the association was replicated in an independent cohort. In vitro tests confirmed that three of the cytomegalovirus-associated TCR beta chains recognize cytomegalovirus antigens. Because the 87-base-pair reads could not distinguish some IMGT-functional V segments, including TRBV6-2 and TRBV6-3, those segments were excluded. Assigning TCR associations to individual alleles was difficult when HLA alleles, especially DR and DQ, strongly co-occurred. The study gave a list of under 200 TCR beta chains associated with cytomegalovirus. Because some donors lacked HLA typing at each locus, the association tests relied only on the typed subset. Immune exposure information for the cohort was limited to CMV serostatus. In a later analysis, TCR association rates were found to vary across HLA loci, with the most associated TCRs seen for DRB1 alleles and the fewest for HLA-C alleles. In a later analysis, most CMV-associated TCR beta chains were found to appear HLA-restricted, with HLA associations seemingly driven largely by CMV exposure. At a false discovery rate of 0.05, a later analysis linked around 15,000 TCR beta sequences to specific HLA alleles. Several of the top co-occurrence clusters appeared to be linked to parvovirus B19, influenza, CMV and Epstein-Barr virus, according to a later analysis.

In total, fewer than 750 healthy bone marrow donors made up the cohort. At the time of sampling, all cohort members were nominally healthy, though unrecorded immune exposures were likely present. The donor was CMV seropositive and was included in the group of 250 to 300 seropositive cohort members. Each donor provided a peripheral blood sample, and peripheral blood mononuclear cells were used for TCR beta sequencing. Genomic DNA extraction from the blood cell samples was performed with the Qiagen DNeasy Blood Extraction Kit. The library came from the immunoSEQ multiplex PCR assay. A mixture of 60 forward primers for TCR Vbeta segments and 13 reverse primers for TCR Jbeta segments was used in the multiplex PCR. Amplification of the CDR3 region of rearranged TCR beta genes was performed with a multiplex PCR assay on genomic DNA. Amplified TCR beta libraries were sequenced as 87-base-pair reads on the Illumina HiSeq System. Under the source paper's analysis protocol: A later analysis tallied tens of millions of unique TCR beta chains across the approximately 670 repertoires, and some 12 million of those chains were shared by two or more donors. To remove PCR and sequencing errors, raw reads were error-corrected and collapsed into unique sequences using a nearest-neighbor algorithm that merged closely related sequences. To assign V, D and J gene segments, CDR3 sequences were aligned to IMGT reference sequences. For a sequence to be retained, a match of at least six nucleotides was required to both a V gene segment and a J gene segment. Rearrangements were classified as productive when the CDR3 lacked stop codons and remained in frame with V and J, and all other rearrangements were classified as non-productive. CDR3 was defined according to IMGT convention as the region running from the second conserved V-encoded cysteine to the conserved J-encoded phenylalanine. Sequences without an unambiguous match to a single V gene segment were excluded from the earlier analysis of about 630 of the donors. In an earlier analysis of 500 to 750 of the donors, V segments were called functional above 56.7% productive rearrangements and were called segregating when the between-donor standard deviation exceeded 5%. To diagnose cytomegalovirus status from the catalog of TCR beta chain sequences, a statistical classification framework was built. In a later analysis, TCR nucleotide sequences were compared against IMGT/GENE-DB human TR gene sequences so that V and J genes could be assigned. In a later analysis, CDR3 sequences and most-parsimonious VDJ recombination scenarios were assigned using the TCRdist pipeline. In a later analysis, each TCR beta chain was defined by its CDR3 amino acid sequence together with its V-gene family, and reads without a unique V-gene family were excluded. A later analysis removed several hundred highly shared, low-generation-probability nucleotide sequences to deal with suspected cross-contamination and a sequencing artifact. In a later analysis, a clonal expansion index for each public chain was calculated from normalized within-repertoire ranks of inferred template counts. In a later analysis, generation probabilities were computed using a VDJ recombination model fitted to out-of-frame rearrangements, and the results were checked against IGoR. Hypergeometric tests were used in a later analysis to score TCR-TCR, TCR-HLA and TCR-CMV co-occurrence, with a repertoire-size bias correction applied to the TCR pairs. A later analysis estimated false discovery rates by permuting HLA or CMV assignments 20 times. In a later analysis, co-occurring TCRs were grouped using DBSCAN, with TCRdist sequence similarity added in when clustering inside HLA-allele-positive subsets. For co-occurrence clustering, repertoires with fewer than 30,000 or more than 120,000 public chains were excluded, along with roughly five repertoires with anomalous nucleotide sharing. In its TCRdb copy, this immuneACCESS table keeps in-frame sequences only and misses some clones. Where compared with another copy, unresolved V genes explain less than half of these, and the others have no known cause. That table furnishes V, J and clone size, whereas the DNA furnished D and trimming. For this sample the table gives roughly 100,000 clones, of which 76% were detected only once. Of the sample, around 8.2% is held by the ten largest clones.

The sequenced sample was PBMCs. This chain joins TRBV5-5 to TRBJ1-4, with the D gene call left open. The receptor's source is a man in his forties in good health and CMV-seropositive. The CDR3 is CASSLGGLRATNEKLFF. The DNA sequence follows: TGTGCCAGCAGCTTGGGAGGGTTAAGGGCAACTAATGAAAAACTGTTTTTT.